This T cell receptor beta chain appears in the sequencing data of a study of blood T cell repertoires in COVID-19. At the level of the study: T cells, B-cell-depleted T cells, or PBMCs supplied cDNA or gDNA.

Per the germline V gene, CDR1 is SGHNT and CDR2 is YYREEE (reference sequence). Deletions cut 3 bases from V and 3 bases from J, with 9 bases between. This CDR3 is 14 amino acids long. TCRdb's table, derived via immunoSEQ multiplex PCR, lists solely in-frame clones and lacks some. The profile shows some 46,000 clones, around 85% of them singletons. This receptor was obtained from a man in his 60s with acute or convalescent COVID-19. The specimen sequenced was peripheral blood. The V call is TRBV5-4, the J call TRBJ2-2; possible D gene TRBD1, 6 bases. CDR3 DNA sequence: TGTGCCAGCAGCTCGACAGGAGACACCGGGGAGCTGTTTTTT. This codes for CASSSTGDTGELFF.